The 11 T cell receptor beta chains below all came from one sample that was sequenced in a study of Graves' ophthalmopathy and Graves' hyperthyroidism. CDR3 regions of TCR beta were amplified from RNA transcripts. Amplification began with first-round RT-PCR using HTBI primers, then second-round multiplex PCR was performed. MiXCR was run by TCRdb on the multiplex PCR reads, yielding one entry per CDR3 protein. The sample lists around 43,000 distinct CDR3 sequences, under 65% seen once, with less than 20% in the top ten. The sequenced sample consisted of peripheral blood. These receptors all come from an adult man with Graves' ophthalmopathy.

The chain joins TRBV29-1 to TRBJ2-1; D is unresolved. Germline V gene lookup returns CDR1 SQVTM and CDR2 ANQGSEA. The CDR3 is 14 residues long. V lost 8 bases to trimming and J lost 1 base, with 15 bases between them. CDR3 amino acids: CSQGSSLSYNEQFF. The CDR3 coding sequence is TGCAGCCAAGGCTCGTCCCTTTCCTACAATGAGCAGTTCTTC.

The V gene is TRBV6-1, the J gene TRBJ2-2, with 12 bases matching TRBD2. The germline CDR1 and CDR2 sequences are MNHNS and SASEGT. V lost 8 bases to trimming and J lost 1 base; unmatched junction nucleotides: 23. The CDR3 is made up of 22 amino acids. Here the CDR3 reads CASAAGTRTSGIHLKNTGELFF. The CDR3 DNA sequence: TGTGCCAGCGCAGCCGGGACACGGACTAGCGGGATTCACCTAAAGAACACCGGGGAGCTGTTTTTT.

In the case of this clonotype: It is likely a read error, because the conserved phenylalanine at the end of the CDR3 is missing. The chain links TRBV15 to TRBJ2-7; a possible D gene is TRBD2 (6 bases). CDR1 LNHNV and CDR2 YYDKDF come from the germline V gene (reference sequence). V lost 0 bases and J lost 2, with 11 bases in between. The CDR3 contains 15 residues. The CDR3 protein is CATSRDRGGTYEQYS. The DNA for the CDR3 is TGTGCCACCAGCAGAGATCGAGGAGGGACCTACGAGCAGTACTCC.

A single count supports this clonotype. J is TRBJ2-1 and V is TRBV9, with 9 bases matching TRBD1. The CDR3 spans 16 residues. CDR1 is SGDLS and CDR2 is YYNGEE in the germline V gene. V lost 0 bases, J lost 2 bases, and 3 bases stayed unmatched. For the CDR3, the DNA is TGTGCCAGCAGCGTAGCCGGGACAGGGACCTACAATGAGCAGTTCTTC. Amino acid sequence: CASSVAGTGTYNEQFF.

Comment on this clonotype: Given the absence of the conserved phenylalanine or tryptophan at the CDR3 end, a read error is likely. This chain uses TRBV28 with TRBJ1-1; tentatively, D is TRBD1 (6 bases). Between the trimmed V and J ends, which lost 5 bases and 6 bases, there was a span of 16 bases. The length of the CDR3 is 14 residues. Germline V gives CDR1 MDHEN, CDR2 SYDVKM. CDR3 DNA sequence: TGTGCCAGCAGTCTTACGGGGGCGCCGCCTGAAGCTTTCGTT. Its protein is CASSLTGAPPEAFV.

This clonotype is medium-sized in the sample. This sequence joins TRBV7-8 and TRBJ2-7; 7 bases are shared with TRBD1. Germline CDR1 and CDR2: SGHVS and FQNEAQ. This CDR3 is 15 amino acids long. The V gene end was trimmed by 4 bases and the J gene end by 3 bases; junction bases not matched to a gene: 9. CDR3 in DNA: TGTGCCAGCAGCTCCCGGACAGGAGACTACTACGAGCAGTACGTC. Residues: CASSSRTGDYYEQYV.

The chain employs TRBV6-4 and TRBJ1-1; D remains unclear. Germline V gene sequence: CDR1 MRHNA, CDR2 SNTAGT. V lost 3 bases and J 1 base, leaving 6 bases between the germline ends. CDR3 length equals 13 residues. The DNA for the CDR3 is TGTGCCAGCAGTGAGGGCACGAACACTGAAGCTTTCTTT. Protein product: CASSEGTNTEAFF.

The V and J genes are TRBV20-1 and TRBJ2-3; D tentatively fits TRBD1 or TRBD2 (7 bases each). The length of the CDR3 is 15 residues. Deletions cut 4 bases from V and 5 bases from J, with 19 bases between. Germline V CDR1 and CDR2: DFQATT, SNEGSKA (reference sequence). The CDR3 protein is CSATRGGDRLDTQYF. As DNA, the CDR3 is TGCAGTGCTACACGGGGAGGGGACAGACTAGATACGCAGTATTTT.

This rearrangement joins TRBV29-1 to TRBJ2-7, with TRBD2 matching over 9 bases. This CDR3 comprises 14 residues. CDR1 and CDR2 from the germline V gene are SQVTM and ANQGSEA. Trimming took 8 bases from V and 5 from J; bases not matched to a gene: 13. The DNA of the CDR3 is TGCAGCAGTTACGGGCGGGAGGGCCCCAACGAGCAGTACTTC. This codes for CSSYGREGPNEQYF.

The J gene is TRBJ1-2, the V gene TRBV5-1; 9 positions match TRBD1. Germline assignment: CDR1 SGHRS and CDR2 YFSETQ. V shed 4 bases and J 4 bases; nucleotides not matched to a gene: 5. CDR3 length: 14 residues. The CDR3 coding sequence is TGCGCCAGCAGCCCAACGACAGGGGGCTATGGCTACACCTTC. Amino acids: CASSPTTGGYGYTF.

This clonotype was seen repeatedly, ten times or more. This CDR3 is CASSLVGASGRRRAYEQYF. CDR3 bases: TGCGCCAGCAGCTTGGTGGGGGCTAGCGGGAGGAGACGGGCCTACGAGCAGTACTTC. The chain is built from TRBV5-1 and TRBJ2-7; TRBD2 matches at 11 bases. The V gene end was trimmed by 0 bases and the J gene end by 2 bases; junction bases not matched to a gene: 13. From germline, CDR1 is SGHRS and CDR2 YFSETQ. There are 19 residues in the CDR3. Full variable domain (rest looked up from reference TRBV5-1 and TRBJ2-7): KAGVTQTPRYLIKTRGQQVTLSCSPISGHRSVSWYQQTPGQGLQFLFEYFSETQRNKGNFPGRFSGRQFSNSRSEMNVSTLELGDSALYLCASSLVGASGRRRAYEQYFGPGTRLTVT.